This T cell receptor beta chain was captured in a study of T-cell memory formation after mild COVID-19. The germline CDR1 and CDR2 sequences are DFQATT and SNEGSKA (reference sequence). Unmatched junction bases numbered 13, after V lost 5 bases and J lost 1 base. The CDR3 sequence is 17 residues long. TCRdb ran MiXCR on the 5' RACE reads and lists one entry per CDR3 protein. The table lists just over 400,000 distinct CDR3 sequences, 23% of them singletons, with roughly 13% in the top ten. The TCR comes from an adult woman who had mild COVID-19 (a few samples of this study predate the infection). Cell type and time point are not known. Sequencing input: PBMCs or a T cell subset sorted from them (not recorded which). The chain combines TRBV20-1 with TRBJ2-5; 10 bases are a match to TRBD2. The CDR3 nucleotides read TGCAGTGCTGAAGGATGGGCTAGCGGGAGAATCCAAGAGACCCAGTACTTC. Translating gives CSAEGWASGRIQETQYF.